This note documents a single TCR beta chain sequence. What it binds is unknown. The data belong to a study of cytomegalovirus exposure and HLA in healthy donors. Study-wide results and limits: Investigators reported 150 to 200 TCR beta chains as tied to cytomegalovirus. Later, an analysis found that common viral pathogens appeared to be linked with several of the most significant clusters. Sequencing depth roughly uniform across donors was assumed in presence/absence analyses.

With 60 Vbeta and 13 Jbeta primers, the PCR was carried out. TCRdb keeps only in-frame clones here, not all; method: immunoSEQ multiplex PCR. The table has more than 15,000 clones, approximately 70% seen once. Per germline, CDR1 MGHDK and CDR2 SYGVNS. V lost 4 bases to trimming and J lost 4 bases; unmatched junction nucleotides: 8. The CDR3 contains 15 residues. The chain uses TRBV25-1 and TRBJ2-5, with 8 bases fitting TRBD1. The receptor's source is a man aged 18 to 29 in good health and CMV-seronegative. The material sequenced was PBMCs. The CDR3 loop reads CASSAQDRVGETQYF. CDR3 bases: TGTGCCAGCAGTGCCCAGGACAGGGTCGGAGAGACCCAGTACTTC.